A single sample is the source of the 22 T cell receptor beta chains below, sequenced in a study of blood T cell repertoires in COVID-19. Sequencing was performed with immunoSEQ multiplex PCR; in TCRdb, only in-frame clones are kept and a portion is missing. The repertoire has under 200,000 clones, 88% of them found once; the top ten carry roughly 6%. The specimen sequenced was peripheral blood. The receptors were sampled from a man between 35 and 55 years old with active or convalescent COVID-19.

The chain carries TRBV4-1 and TRBJ2-1; the match to TRBD2 covers 8 bases. There are 13 residues in the CDR3. The V gene end was trimmed by 1 base and the J gene end by 10 bases; junction bases not matched to a gene: 3. Germline V lookup: CDR1 MGHRA, CDR2 YSYEKL. The CDR3 region is CASSQGRLAEQFF. The CDR3 DNA reads as TGCGCCAGCAGCCAAGGGCGACTAGCGGAGCAGTTCTTC.

This chain links TRBV28 with TRBJ2-7, with TRBD1 identical over 9 bases. The J segment lost 1 base and the V segment lost 9 bases, leaving 4 bases of the junction unmatched. CDR1 and CDR2 from the germline V gene are MDHEN and SYDVKM. The CDR3 extends over 13 amino acids. The chain's CDR3 is CASKGQGSYEQYF. For the CDR3, the DNA is TGTGCCAGTAAGGGACAGGGATCCTACGAGCAGTACTTC.

This rearrangement joins TRBV7-8 to TRBJ2-3, with D hard to call. V shed 1 base and J shed 1 base, with 12 bases lying between them. Germline values: CDR1 SGHVS, CDR2 FQNEAQ. The CDR3 runs to 16 residues. The CDR3 nucleotides read TGTGCCAGCAGCTTAGGGCTCAGAACGCGCACAGATACGCAGTATTTT. Amino acids: CASSLGLRTRTDTQYF.

The chain is built from TRBV10-3 and TRBJ1-5; D ambiguous. The V and J ends lost 4 bases and 11 bases respectively, with 12 bases between them. From germline, CDR1 is ENHRY and CDR2 SYGVKD. This CDR3 has 12 residues. This CDR3 reads CAISADAGAQHF. Here the CDR3 DNA reads TGTGCCATCAGTGCAGATGCCGGGGCCCAGCATTTT.

J is TRBJ1-4 and V is TRBV11-2; D gene ambiguous. The germline CDR1 and CDR2 sequences are SGHAT and FQNNGV. The CDR3 is 15 amino acids. Trimming removed 2 bases at V and 0 bases at J, with 7 bases between. As DNA, the CDR3 is TGTGCCAGCAGCTTACGAGGTGCAACTAATGAAAAACTGTTTTTT. This gives the protein CASSLRGATNEKLFF. Together with reference TRBV11-2 and TRBJ1-4, the CDR3 gives the full variable domain: EAGVAQSPRYKIIEKRQSVAFWCNPISGHATLYWYQQILGQGPKLLIQFQNNGVVDDSQLPKDRFSAERLKGVDSTLKIQPAKLEDSAVYLCASSLRGATNEKLFFGSGTQLSVL.

This rearrangement joins TRBV18 to TRBJ2-5, with D unclear. Germline lookup yields CDR1 KGHSH and CDR2 LQKENI. The V end was cut by 2 bases, the J end by 4 bases, with 5 bases between. CDR3 length equals 12 residues. The CDR3 sequence: CASSPGTETQYF. The CDR3, as DNA: TGTGCCAGCTCACCAGGCACAGAGACCCAGTACTTC.

The rearrangement links TRBV27 to TRBJ1-5, with D possibly matching TRBD1 (5 bases). The CDR3 runs 14 residues. V dropped 5 bases and J dropped 4 bases, with 12 bases sitting between them. CDR1 is MNHEY, CDR2 SMNVEV, per germline (reference sequence). Written as DNA, the CDR3 is TGTGCCAGCAGTCAAAGACAGATAAATCAGCCCCAGCATTTT. The encoded protein is CASSQRQINQPQHF.

This clone was picked up one time. The chain combines TRBV27 with TRBJ2-2; 7 bases fit TRBD1. The germline gives CDR1 MNHEY, CDR2 SMNVEV (reference sequence). After removal of 6 bases from V and 4 bases from J, the junction contained 11 bases not matched to a gene. The CDR3 contains 16 residues. The CDR3, as DNA: TGTGCCAGCAGCCGCTTATTGGACAGGACCACCGGGGAGCTGTTTTTT. Translating it yields CASSRLLDRTTGELFF.

The CDR3 sequence is CASSIMTVDSNQPQHF. The CDR3 DNA reads as TGTGCCAGTAGTATAATGACAGTTGATAGCAATCAGCCCCAGCATTTT. The chain links TRBV19 to TRBJ1-5; D perhaps matches TRBD1 (5 bases). The CDR3 sequence is 16 residues long. Looked up from germline, CDR1 is LNHDA and CDR2 is SQIVND (reference sequence). The ends were cut back, 2 bases at V and 0 bases at J, with 11 bases in the middle.

This chain joins TRBV6-6 and TRBJ1-6; possible D gene TRBD1, 6 bases. The germline V and J ends were trimmed by 2 bases and 9 bases, with 17 bases remaining between them. The CDR3 spans 16 residues. In germline, CDR1 is MNHNY, CDR2 SVGAGI (reference sequence). CDR3 sequence reads: CASSYGYNRESSPLHF. Here the CDR3 DNA reads TGTGCCAGCAGTTACGGGTATAACAGGGAGAGTTCACCCCTCCACTTT.

The gene calls are TRBV28 and TRBJ2-7; possible D gene TRBD1, 5 bases. Germline values: CDR1 MDHEN, CDR2 SYDVKM. The CDR3 is 15 residues long. Trimming left V 2 bases short and J 4 bases short, with 15 bases between. CDR3 coding DNA: TGTGCCAGCAGTTTAGACCAGACAGCCGGGTACGAGCAGTACTTC. This translates into CASSLDQTAGYEQYF.

The chain links TRBV28 to TRBJ2-7; D not certain. Germline lookup yields CDR1 MDHEN and CDR2 SYDVKM. This CDR3 contains 13 residues. The germline V and J ends were trimmed by 2 bases and 7 bases, with 12 bases remaining between them. CDR3 residues: CASSLLDQWEQYF. The CDR3 DNA reads TGTGCCAGCAGTTTACTTGATCAGTGGGAGCAGTACTTC.

The chain uses TRBV6-5 and TRBJ2-7; 10 bases are a match to TRBD1. V lost 5 bases and J lost 4; bases outside the gene matches: 8. CDR1 is MNHEY, CDR2 SVGAGI, per germline. The CDR3 is made up of 15 amino acids. The CDR3 loop reads CASSPGTGDDYEQYF. CDR3 nucleotides: TGTGCCAGCAGTCCCGGGACAGGGGACGATTACGAGCAGTACTTC.

This rearrangement joins TRBV21-1 to TRBJ1-2; the tabulated D call, TRBD1, remains unverified against the DNA. TRBV21-1 is a listed pseudogene. The CDR3 is 15 amino acids. The CDR3 loop is CASSKGRVVNYGYTF. The CDR3 region has the DNA TGTGCCAGCAGCAAAGGCAGGGTGGTTAACTATGGCTACACCTTC.

This chain connects TRBV7-9 to TRBJ2-5; D is unclear. Germline CDR1 and CDR2: SEHNR and FQNEAQ (reference sequence). The CDR3 spans 13 residues. V shed 1 base and J shed 3 bases, with 6 bases lying between them. CDR3 region: CASSLEREETQYF. The CDR3 DNA sequence: TGTGCCAGCAGCTTAGAAAGAGAAGAGACCCAGTACTTC.

This clone was observed once. The V and J genes are TRBV5-6 and TRBJ1-1, with 7 bases aligning to TRBD1. Germline trimming cut 5 bases from V and 0 bases from J; bases unmatched to any gene: 13. Germline CDR1 reads SGHDT; CDR2 reads YYEEEE. This CDR3 is built from 17 residues. CDR3 coding DNA: TGTGCCAGCAGGAACGCACCGGGACAGCAAATGAACACTGAAGCTTTCTTT. Translated, it gives CASRNAPGQQMNTEAFF.

This chain uses TRBV24-1 with TRBJ2-1, with a tentative D call TRBD2 (7 bases). Germline V lookup: CDR1 KGHDR, CDR2 SFDVKD. CDR3 length: 15 residues. The ends were cut back, 3 bases at V and 7 bases at J, with 15 bases in the middle. The CDR3 coding sequence is TGTGCCACCAGTGATCCTCGCCGGGGGGCGAATGAGCAGTTCTTC. The encoded protein is CATSDPRRGANEQFF.

The chain employs TRBV5-1 and TRBJ1-1; 7 nucleotides agree with TRBD1. The germline gives CDR1 SGHRS, CDR2 YFSETQ. The V gene end was trimmed by 2 bases and the J gene end by 6 bases; junction bases not matched to a gene: 7. The CDR3 contains 14 residues. CDR3 in amino acids: CASSFRQGAPEAFF. In nucleotides, the CDR3 is TGCGCCAGCAGCTTTCGACAGGGAGCCCCTGAAGCTTTCTTT.

This chain uses TRBV19 with TRBJ2-3; 14 bases agree with TRBD2. Germline lookup yields CDR1 LNHDA and CDR2 SQIVND (reference sequence). The CDR3 has 18 residues. The ends lost 6 bases at V and 7 bases at J; junction bases unmatched: 15. CDR3 bases: TGTGCCAGTAGAATTGCCTCGAGACTAGCGGGAGGGATGAATACGCAGTATTTT. It codes for CASRIASRLAGGMNTQYF. The variable domain in full, completed from reference TRBV19 and TRBJ2-3, reads DGGITQSPKYLFRKEGQNVTLSCEQNLNHDAMYWYRQDPGQGLRLIYYSQIVNDFQKGDIAEGYSVSREKKESFPLTVTSAQKNPTAFYLCASRIASRLAGGMNTQYFGPGTRLTVL.

This chain links TRBV7-9 with TRBJ1-1; D is perhaps TRBD1 (5 bases). The CDR3 spans 18 residues. V lost 6 bases, J lost 0 bases, and 23 bases lay in between. Per the germline V gene, CDR1 is SEHNR and CDR2 is FQNEAQ (reference sequence). In nucleotides, the CDR3 is TGTGCCAGCAGTGACTCACAGGTCAGCGCGTCGGTGAACACTGAAGCTTTCTTT. The encoded protein is CASSDSQVSASVNTEAFF.

This chain links TRBV2 with TRBJ1-4, with TRBD1 matching 8 bases. After removal of 6 bases from V and 11 bases from J, the junction contained 8 bases not matched to a gene. There are 13 residues in the CDR3. Germline V gene lookup returns CDR1 SNHLY and CDR2 FYNNEI. In DNA form, the CDR3 reads TGTGCCAGCAGGGACAGGGCCGTTTCGAAACTGTTTTTT. This translates into CASRDRAVSKLFF.

CDR3 DNA sequence: TGTGCCAGCGCAACCCTCGGGGTCCCTGGCGATACGCAGTATTTT. This gives the protein CASATLGVPGDTQYF. The J gene is TRBJ2-3, the V gene TRBV27; weak D call: TRBD2 (5 bases). Germline V CDR1 and CDR2: MNHEY, SMNVEV (reference sequence). V shed 8 bases and J shed 6 bases, with 21 bases lying between them. This CDR3 comprises 15 residues.